Below are 4 T cell receptor beta chains sequenced from a single sample in a study of CD8+CD57+ T cells in acquired aplastic anemia. Previously, flow cytometry had revealed CD8+CD57+ cell expansion in the patients chosen for sequencing. Both TCR beta VDJ combination and CDR3 sequence profiling were carried out. Genomic DNA was the template for this profiling. Each CDR3 protein gets one entry after TCRdb re-called the reads with MiXCR. In the table there are roughly 290,000 distinct CDR3 sequences, 56% of which are singletons. Sequenced material: sorted CD4+, CD8+, or CD8+CD57+ T cells (not recorded which) from PBMCs. Source of these receptors: a human donor with aplastic anemia.

As concerns this clonotype: The germline gene is not matched at one end of the junction; a read error may be the cause. The DNA of the CDR3 is TGTACCAGCAGTTTAGAATGGGGGGGGGGTACTGGGGCCAACGTCCTGACTTTC. As protein: CTSSLEWGGGTGANVLTF. The rearrangement joins TRBV12-3 or TRBV12-4 to TRBJ2-6, with 7 bases fitting TRBD2. The CDR3 sequence is 18 residues long.

With regard to this clonotype: Being one base from a much bigger clone, this may be a read error. This likely comes from a read error, as the CDR3 has no conserved phenylalanine or tryptophan at its end. This sequence joins TRBV3-1 and TRBJ2-2, with D uncertain. Looked up from germline, CDR1 is LGHDT and CDR2 is YNNKEL (reference sequence). This CDR3 is built from 13 residues. Here the CDR3 reads CASSLRNAGELFL. The DNA for the CDR3 is TGTGCCAGCAGCCTTAGGAACGCCGGGGAGCTGTTTCTT.

This clonotype was found a few times. The chain couples TRBV5-6 to TRBJ1-1; D perhaps matches TRBD1 (5 bases). Trimming took 1 base from V and 4 from J, leaving 8 bases between them. This CDR3 is built from 13 residues. Germline V CDR1 and CDR2: SGHDT, YYEEEE. The CDR3 DNA follows: TGTGCCAGCAGCTTGTATGGGGGCACTGAAGCTTTCTTT. This gives the protein CASSLYGGTEAFF.

This clonotype was recorded a few times. This chain joins TRBV10-3 and TRBJ1-1, with 9 bases that match TRBD1. Germline V gene lookup returns CDR1 ENHRY and CDR2 SYGVKD. V was pared by 4 bases and J by 2 bases, with 2 bases of the junction left unmatched. The CDR3 spans 14 residues. The CDR3: CAISGDRANTEAFF. As DNA, the CDR3 is TGTGCCATCAGTGGGGACAGGGCTAACACTGAAGCTTTCTTT.